These T cell receptor beta chains were read from a single sample in a study of cytomegalovirus exposure and HLA in healthy donors. Profiled with immunoSEQ multiplex PCR; TCRdb holds only in-frame clones, not every one. The data show 130,000 to 150,000 clones, about two thirds seen once. The sample was PBMCs. Receptor source: a man aged 35 to 55 in good health and CMV-seronegative. CDR3s include the opening cysteine and the closing phenylalanine or tryptophan. D genes are given only for firm matches. Expanded clones get a size class; other rows say once, few or many, or leave the size out.

TRBV2	.	TRBJ2-6	.	TGTGCCAGCACCCGACAGTCCTTACTCTCTGGGGCCAACGTCCTGACTTTC	CASTRQSLLSGANVLTF
TRBV20-1	few	TRBJ2-5	.	TGCAGTGCTAGAGGGGCGGAGACCCAGTACTTC	CSARGAETQYF
TRBV14	.	TRBJ1-2	TRBD1	TGTGCCAGCAGCTCACGACAGGGACGGTATGGCTACACCTTC	CASSSRQGRYGYTF
TRBV9	.	TRBJ2-7	TRBD1	TGTGCCAGCAGCGCATGGGACAGGGGCTACGAGCAGTACTTC	CASSAWDRGYEQYF
TRBV15	few	TRBJ2-7	TRBD2	TGTGCCACCAGCTCGCGGGGGGGAGGGATCTACGAGCAGTACTTC	CATSSRGGGIYEQYF
TRBV11-2	.	TRBJ2-7	TRBD2	TGTGCCAGCAGCTTAACTCCGGGGGGATACGAGCAGTACTTC	CASSLTPGGYEQYF
TRBV7-9	.	TRBJ1-1	TRBD1	TGTGCCAGCAGCGAGAGGACAGGGCGGCGGAACACTGAAGCTTTCTTT	CASSERTGRRNTEAFF
TRBV6-4	.	TRBJ1-2	.	TGTGCCAGCAGTGACTCGTACCAGGGATTAGGATTCTATGGCTACACCTTC	CASSDSYQGLGFYGYTF
TRBV19	.	TRBJ2-5	TRBD2	TGTGCCAGTAGCGGGGGGGCGGGAGAGACCCAGTACTTC	CASSGGAGETQYF
TRBV7-2	.	TRBJ2-5	TRBD2	TGTGCCAGCAGCTTAGAGGGGACTAGCGGGAGGGCCTCCCAGTACTTC	CASSLEGTSGRASQYF
TRBV7-9	.	TRBJ1-1	.	TGTGCCAGCAGCTTAAGGGGGTCCGACACTGAAGCTTTCTTT	CASSLRGSDTEAFF
TRBV9	.	TRBJ1-3	TRBD1	TGTGCCAGCAGCGTAGCCCCCCGGACAGGAGGAAACACCATATATTTT	CASSVAPRTGGNTIYF
TRBV13	.	TRBJ1-1	TRBD1	TGTGCCAGCAGGGCAGACAGGGTCCCTGAAGCTTTCTTT	CASRADRVPEAFF
TRBV5-4	.	TRBJ1-3	.	TGTGCCAGCAGCTTGGCCGGGGAGCACACCATATATTTT	CASSLAGEHTIYF
TRBV5-5	once	TRBJ1-1	.	TGTGCCAGCAGCTTGGTCCGGAACACTGAAGCTTTCTTT	CASSLVRNTEAFF
TRBV19	few	TRBJ2-1	TRBD2	TGTGCCAGTAGTCCCGGGACTAGTACCTATGAGCAGTTCTTC	CASSPGTSTYEQFF
TRBV2	.	TRBJ2-7	.	TGTGCCAGCAGTGAAGACAGGGCTCCCAACGAGCAGTACTTC	CASSEDRAPNEQYF
TRBV9	.	TRBJ2-5	TRBD2	TGTGCCAGCAGCGTAGGGTTAGCGGGAGAGGAGACCCAGTACTTC	CASSVGLAGEETQYF
TRBV28	.	TRBJ2-7	.	TGTGCCAGCATCATAAGGACATCCACGGGCGAGCAGTACTTC	CASIIRTSTGEQYF
TRBV28	.	TRBJ1-2	.	TGTGCCAGCAGTTTGGCGGTATTAGGCGGCTACACCTTC	CASSLAVLGGYTF
TRBV27	.	TRBJ2-2	TRBD1	TGTGCCAGCAGTTTAGCAGGGGGAACCGGGGAGCTGTTTTTT	CASSLAGGTGELFF
TRBV18	.	TRBJ1-2	.	TGTGCCAGCTCTCTCTCGGCTAGGGAGGACTATGGCTACACCTTC	CASSLSAREDYGYTF
TRBV18	few	TRBJ2-7	TRBD1	TGTGCCAGCTCACCACGACAGGGTGAACCCGATGTGGACGAGCAGTACTTC	CASSPRQGEPDVDEQYF
TRBV29-1	once	TRBJ2-5	.	TGCAGCGCGGTCAATACAGGGAGGGCCCAGTACTTC	CSAVNTGRAQYF
TRBV15	.	TRBJ1-5	.	TGTGCCACCAGCAGAGATAGTTGGACAGACCATAGCAATCAGCCCCAGAATTTT	CATSRDSWTDHSNQPQNF
TRBV6-4	few	TRBJ1-2	.	TGTGCCAGCAGTGACGGAGCCTATGGCTACACCTTC	CASSDGAYGYTF
TRBV2	.	TRBJ2-1	.	TGTGCCAGATCGAGGACTTCCTACAATGAGCAGTTCTTC	CARSRTSYNEQFF
TRBV7-9	few	TRBJ1-1	.	TGTGCCAGCAGTAAACGCGGGGGATCCCGAATGAACACTGAAGCTTTCTTT	CASSKRGGSRMNTEAFF
TRBV6-6	.	TRBJ2-3	TRBD1	TGTGCCAGCAGTGACACAGGGGGCGGTCAGCCCCAGTATTTT	CASSDTGGGQPQYF
TRBV10-2	.	TRBJ2-7	.	TGCGCCAGCAGTGCCGACAGGTTTTCCTACGAGCAGTACTTC	CASSADRFSYEQYF
TRBV5-5	.	TRBJ1-1	TRBD1	TGTGCCAGCAGCGTGACAGGGGGGAACACTGAAGCTTTCTTT	CASSVTGGNTEAFF
TRBV6-1	.	TRBJ2-7	TRBD1	TGTGCCAGCAGTGAAGGGAACAGGGGAAGGGCCTACGAGCAGTACTTC	CASSEGNRGRAYEQYF
TRBV18	.	TRBJ1-5	TRBD1	TGTGCCAGCTCCAGGACAGGGGAAAGCAATCAGCCCCAGCATTTT	CASSRTGESNQPQHF
TRBV6-5	once	TRBJ2-5	TRBD2	TGTGCCATAGGACTAGCGGGGTCGGGGACCCAGTACTTC	CAIGLAGSGTQYF
TRBV12-5	.	TRBJ1-2	TRBD1	TGTGCTAGTGGTTTGAGGACGCCGGGACAGGGACGATCCTATGGCTACACCTTC	CASGLRTPGQGRSYGYTF
TRBV18	.	TRBJ2-7	TRBD2	TGTGCCAGCTCACCAGGACTAGCGGGGGCCGGGGAGCAGTACTTC	CASSPGLAGAGEQYF